The rows below give T cell receptor beta chains drawn from one sample of a study of cytomegalovirus exposure and HLA in healthy donors. The data were produced by immunoSEQ multiplex PCR, yet TCRdb's version contains in-frame clones alone and is incomplete. This table lists about 78,000 clones. Material: PBMCs. These TCRs come from a female donor in good health and CMV-seropositive. CDR3s include the opening cysteine and the closing phenylalanine or tryptophan. A D gene is named only where the DNA matches it firmly.

J,V,D,CDR3
TRBJ1-5,TRBV18,-,CASSRTGRDQPQHF
TRBJ2-1,TRBV15,TRBD2,CATIAGVHNEQFF
TRBJ2-3,TRBV13,-,CASSFTRFGTDTQYF
TRBJ1-1,TRBV29-1,TRBD1,CSARGPGTEAFF
TRBJ2-7,TRBV9,TRBD1,CASSVGDSGSHEQYF
TRBJ2-3,TRBV7-2,TRBD2,CASSLRAGLAGPDTQYF
TRBJ2-3,TRBV7-2,TRBD1,CASSGGQTWDTQYF
TRBJ1-5,TRBV11-2,-,CASSTGQVSNQPQHF
TRBJ1-5,TRBV19,-,CASREGRQPQHF
TRBJ2-1,TRBV7-9,TRBD2,CASSLAPGLAGGYEQFF
TRBJ2-3,TRBV4-3,TRBD2,CASSPRGGTDTQYF
TRBJ1-4,TRBV18,-,CASSPEARPATNEKLFF
TRBJ2-5,TRBV6-6,-,CASSDSLQETQYF
TRBJ2-3,TRBV7-9,TRBD2,CASSLLAGTDTQYF
TRBJ2-5,TRBV6-1,TRBD1,CASSVQLRGTAGQETQYF
TRBJ1-3,TRBV9,TRBD1,CASSVGSGTGPGNTIYF
TRBJ2-7,TRBV30,TRBD1,CAWSLPGRDRSSYEQYF